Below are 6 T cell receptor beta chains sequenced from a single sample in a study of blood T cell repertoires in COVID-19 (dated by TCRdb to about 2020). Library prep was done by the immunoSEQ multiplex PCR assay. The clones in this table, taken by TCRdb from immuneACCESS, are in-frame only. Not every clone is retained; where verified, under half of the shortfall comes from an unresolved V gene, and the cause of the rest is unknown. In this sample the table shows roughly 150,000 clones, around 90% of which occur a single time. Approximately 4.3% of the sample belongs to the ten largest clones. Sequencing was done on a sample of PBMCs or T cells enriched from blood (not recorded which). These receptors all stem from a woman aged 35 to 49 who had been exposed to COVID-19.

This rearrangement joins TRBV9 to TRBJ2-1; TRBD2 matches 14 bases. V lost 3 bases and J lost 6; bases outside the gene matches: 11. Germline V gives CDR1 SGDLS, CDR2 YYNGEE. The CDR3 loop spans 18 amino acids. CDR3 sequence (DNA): TGTGCCAGCAGCGCCCCCGCTCTGACTAGCGGGAGGGCCAATGAGCAGTTCTTC. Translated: CASSAPALTSGRANEQFF.

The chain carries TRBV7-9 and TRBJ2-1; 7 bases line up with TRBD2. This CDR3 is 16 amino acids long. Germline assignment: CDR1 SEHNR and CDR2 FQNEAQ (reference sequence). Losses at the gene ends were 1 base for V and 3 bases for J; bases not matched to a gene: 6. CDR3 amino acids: CASSLVAGEGYNEQFF. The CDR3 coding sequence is TGTGCCAGCAGCTTAGTTGCGGGGGAGGGCTACAATGAGCAGTTCTTC.

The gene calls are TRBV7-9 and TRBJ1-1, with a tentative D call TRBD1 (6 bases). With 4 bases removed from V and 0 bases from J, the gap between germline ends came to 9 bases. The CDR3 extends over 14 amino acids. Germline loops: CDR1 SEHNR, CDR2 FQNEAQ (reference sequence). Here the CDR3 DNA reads TGTGCCAGCAGCTCCGGGACACTGAACACTGAAGCTTTCTTT. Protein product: CASSSGTLNTEAFF.

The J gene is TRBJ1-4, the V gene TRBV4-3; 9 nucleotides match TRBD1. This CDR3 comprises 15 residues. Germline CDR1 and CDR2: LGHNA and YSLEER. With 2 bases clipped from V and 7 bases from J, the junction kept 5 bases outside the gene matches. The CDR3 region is CASSQKGQGLEKLFF. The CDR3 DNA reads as TGCGCCAGCAGCCAAAAGGGACAGGGACTTGAAAAACTGTTTTTT.

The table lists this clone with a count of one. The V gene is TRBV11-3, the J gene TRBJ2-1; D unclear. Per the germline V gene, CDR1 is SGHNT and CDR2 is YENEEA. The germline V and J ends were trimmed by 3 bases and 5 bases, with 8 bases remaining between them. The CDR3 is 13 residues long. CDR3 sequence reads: CASSFDWNNEQFF. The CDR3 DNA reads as TGTGCCAGCAGCTTCGACTGGAACAATGAGCAGTTCTTC.

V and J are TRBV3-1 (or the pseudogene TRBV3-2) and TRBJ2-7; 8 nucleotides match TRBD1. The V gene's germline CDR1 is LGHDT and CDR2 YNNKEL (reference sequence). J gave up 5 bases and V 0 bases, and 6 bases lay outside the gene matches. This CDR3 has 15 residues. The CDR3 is CASSQDRGRWDEQYF. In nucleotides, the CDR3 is TGTGCCAGCAGCCAAGACAGGGGGCGCTGGGACGAGCAGTACTTC.